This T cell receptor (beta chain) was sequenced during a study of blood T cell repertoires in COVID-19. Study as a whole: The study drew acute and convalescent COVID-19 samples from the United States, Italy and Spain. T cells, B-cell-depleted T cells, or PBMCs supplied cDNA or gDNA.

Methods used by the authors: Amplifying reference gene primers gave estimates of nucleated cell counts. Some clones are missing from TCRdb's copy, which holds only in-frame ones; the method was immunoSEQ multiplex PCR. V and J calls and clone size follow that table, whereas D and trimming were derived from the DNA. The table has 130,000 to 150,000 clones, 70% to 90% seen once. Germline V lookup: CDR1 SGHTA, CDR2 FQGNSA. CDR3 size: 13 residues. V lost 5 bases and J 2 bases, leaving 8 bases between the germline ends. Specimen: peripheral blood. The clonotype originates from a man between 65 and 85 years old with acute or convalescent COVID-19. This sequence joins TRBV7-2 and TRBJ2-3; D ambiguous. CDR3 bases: TGTGCCAGCAGCCGGTTGCACACAGATACGCAGTATTTT. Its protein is CASSRLHTDTQYF.